The 14 T cell receptor beta chains below were found in one sample sequenced in a study of neurological immune-mediated disorders. MiXCR, run by TCRdb on the 5' RACE reads, gives a single entry per CDR3 protein. The sample has about 84,000 distinct CDR3 sequences, under 13% seen once. What was sequenced was PBMCs. These receptors were taken from a man aged 35 to 55 in good health.

The sample holds many counts of this clonotype. This chain links TRBV11-2 with TRBJ2-7; 9 bases fit TRBD1. Germline V CDR1 and CDR2: SGHAT, FQNNGV. The CDR3 is 15 amino acids. Germline trimming cut 5 bases from V and 3 bases from J; bases unmatched to any gene: 8. The CDR3 region has the DNA TGTGCCAGCAGCAACCGGACAGGGGTCCTCTACGAGCAGTACTTC. Its translation is CASSNRTGVLYEQYF.

This clonotype was seen more than once but under ten times. The chain is built from TRBV6-6 and TRBJ2-7; D is possibly TRBD1 (6 bases). The CDR3 runs 13 residues. V gave up 10 bases and J gave up 0 bases, with 13 bases separating them. CDR1 MNHNY and CDR2 SVGAGI come from the germline V gene (reference sequence). This CDR3 reads CATLQGPSYEQYF. The CDR3 region has the DNA TGTGCCACCTTACAGGGCCCCTCCTACGAGCAGTACTTC.

This clonotype was seen a single time. It may be a read error: a sequence one base away is much more abundant. The chain joins TRBV3-1 to TRBJ1-1; 7 nucleotides align to TRBD1. The germline V gene encodes CDR1 LGHDT and CDR2 YNNKEL (reference sequence). The CDR3 is 13 residues long. Here the CDR3 reads CVSSQARGAAAFF. DNA of the CDR3: TGTGTCAGCAGCCAAGCCAGGGGGGCGGCAGCTTTCTTT.

This clonotype was observed many times. The rearrangement links TRBV11-2 to TRBJ2-2; unclear D gene. The CDR3 runs 13 residues. Trimming removed 0 bases from V and 8 bases from J, with 7 bases in between. Germline-derived CDR1 and CDR2 are SGHAT and FQNNGV. The DNA for the CDR3 is TGTGCCAGCAGCTTAGATAGGGCGGGGGAGCTGTTTTTT. Its translation is CASSLDRAGELFF.

The table lists this clonotype with many counts. The chain uses TRBV29-1 and TRBJ2-7; 7 positions agree with TRBD1. The V gene's germline CDR1 is SQVTM and CDR2 ANQGSEA. This CDR3 is built from 13 residues. V was clipped by 2 bases and J by 3 bases; unmatched bases: 4. The CDR3 protein is CSVEMTGSYEQYF. In nucleotides, the CDR3 is TGCAGCGTTGAAATGACAGGGAGCTACGAGCAGTACTTC.

This clonotype was seen many times. V and J are TRBV29-1 and TRBJ2-7, with 13 bases matching TRBD2. Losses at the gene ends were 4 bases for V and 5 bases for J; bases not matched to a gene: 2. The CDR3 is made up of 13 amino acids. Germline lookup yields CDR1 SQVTM and CDR2 ANQGSEA. This CDR3 is CSVGTSGSNEQYF. The CDR3 nucleotides are TGCAGCGTTGGGACTAGCGGGAGTAACGAGCAGTACTTC.

This clonotype was recorded at least ten times. A much more abundant neighbour one base away suggests this may be a read error. V gene TRBV5-1 combines with J gene TRBJ2-3; D gene uncertain. The V gene's germline CDR1 is SGHRS and CDR2 YFSETQ. This CDR3 region has 16 residues. Between the trimmed V and J ends, which lost 0 bases and 2 bases, there was a span of 13 bases. CDR3 nucleotide sequence: TGCGCCAGCAGCTTGGTAACTGGGGTCGACACAGATACGCAGTATTTT. Its protein is CASSLVTGVDTDTQYF.

This clonotype was seen a handful of times. The chain couples TRBV27 to TRBJ1-1; no reliable D call. The CDR3 runs to 13 residues. Germline lookup yields CDR1 MNHEY and CDR2 SMNVEV (reference sequence). The germline V and J ends were trimmed by 6 bases and 0 bases, with 8 bases remaining between them. CDR3 bases: TGTGCCAGCAGCGATACGTTGAACACTGAAGCTTTCTTT. This encodes CASSDTLNTEAFF.

This clonotype was observed many times. The gene calls are TRBV5-6 and TRBJ1-2, with D hard to call. The V gene lost 0 bases and the J gene lost 6 bases, with 6 bases spanning the gap. From germline, CDR1 is SGHDT and CDR2 YYEEEE. The CDR3 runs 12 residues. The CDR3 loop is CASSLGRNGYTF. As DNA, the CDR3 is TGTGCCAGCAGCTTGGGCAGGAATGGCTACACCTTC.

As concerns this clonotype: One end of the junction is discordant with germline, which a read error may explain. The chain recombines TRBV7-9 with TRBJ2-6; maybe TRBD1 (5 bases). The germline gives CDR1 SEHNR, CDR2 FQNEAQ (reference sequence). This CDR3 is 16 amino acids long. CDR3 in amino acids: CASSFPGMAWANVLTF. The CDR3 DNA reads as TGTGCCAGCAGCTTCCCAGGGATGGCGTGGGCCAACGTCCTGACATTC.

This clonotype was observed many times. The chain uses TRBV20-1 and TRBJ1-2; TRBD1 aligns across 8 bases. This CDR3 region has 15 residues. V gave up 6 bases and J gave up 6 bases; unmatched junction bases: 15. The germline CDR1 and CDR2 sequences are DFQATT and SNEGSKA (reference sequence). In DNA, the CDR3 is TGCAGTGCCCCTGGATCCCAGGACAGGGTTAATGGCTACACCTTC. Protein sequence: CSAPGSQDRVNGYTF.

The rearrangement joins TRBV7-9 to TRBJ1-1; D is unresolved. The CDR3 spans 15 residues. Germline CDR1 and CDR2: SEHNR and FQNEAQ (reference sequence). V lost 7 bases to trimming and J lost 0 bases, with 15 bases between them. DNA for the CDR3: TGTGCCAGCATTCCCCGATCTTCCATGAACACTGAAGCTTTCTTT. Translating gives CASIPRSSMNTEAFF.

V and J are TRBV6-2 or TRBV6-3 and TRBJ2-3, with D perhaps TRBD2 (5 bases). Germline CDR1 and CDR2: MNHEY and SVGEGT. The germline V and J ends were trimmed by 4 bases and 2 bases, with 16 bases remaining between them. This CDR3 has 16 amino acids. The CDR3 spells CASSSLTLDFTDTQYF. CDR3 nucleotides: TGTGCCAGCAGTTCCCTTACTTTGGACTTCACAGATACGCAGTATTTT.

This clonotype has at least ten counts. This sequence joins TRBV7-2 and TRBJ1-1; no definite D call. CDR3 size: 16 residues. Trimming pared 5 bases from V and 4 bases from J, leaving 20 bases between. From germline, CDR1 is SGHTA and CDR2 FQGNSA. Here the CDR3 reads CASSRGRTGTATEAFF. CDR3 nucleotide sequence: TGTGCCAGCAGCCGAGGTCGTACGGGTACAGCCACTGAAGCTTTCTTT.